A selection of T cell receptor beta chains follows, all from one sample in a study of shared clonotypes between healthy human individuals. Profiling relied on immunoSEQ multiplex PCR, and the TCRdb table lists in-frame clones only, not all of them. There are about 2.4 million clones in the sample; around nine tenths occur only once, and around 0.14% lies in the top ten. The source material was naive CD4+ T cells sorted from blood. The receptors shown here come from a man between 18 and 35 years old in good health. CDR3s include the opening cysteine and the closing phenylalanine or tryptophan. The D gene is left open where the match is weak. Where a row states a size, it is once, few, many or the class of an expanded clone; other rows omit it.

v_call,d_call,j_call,clone_size,cdr3_aa,cdr3_nt
TRBV6-5,NA,TRBJ2-3,NA,CASTALRGTDTQYF,TGTGCCAGCACGGCCCTACGGGGCACAGATACGCAGTATTTT
TRBV9,TRBD1,TRBJ1-4,NA,CASSADTGGGDSNEKLFF,TGTGCCAGCAGCGCCGATACAGGGGGCGGAGATTCTAATGAAAAACTGTTTTTT
TRBV7-3,NA,TRBJ2-5,NA,CASGEGETQYF,TGTGCCAGCGGCGAGGGGGAGACCCAGTACTTC
TRBV30,TRBD1,TRBJ2-7,once,CAWSSQGAGEQYF,TGTGCCTGGAGTTCCCAGGGGGCGGGCGAGCAGTACTTC
TRBV11-1,NA,TRBJ2-1,NA,CASSQRGVNNEQFF,TGTGCCAGCAGCCAAAGGGGAGTAAACAATGAGCAGTTCTTC
TRBV6-5,NA,TRBJ1-1,NA,CASSLQGNTEAFF,TGTGCCAGCAGTCTACAGGGTAACACTGAAGCTTTCTTT
TRBV10-2,NA,TRBJ2-7,NA,CASRRTVGSYEQYF,TGCGCCAGCAGGCGGACAGTCGGGTCCTACGAGCAGTACTTC
TRBV5-1,NA,TRBJ2-3,NA,CASSLAGSSTDTQYF,TGCGCCAGCAGCTTGGCAGGGTCGAGCACAGATACGCAGTATTTT
TRBV7-3,NA,TRBJ1-1,few,CASSPRAEAFF,TGTGCCAGCAGCCCCAGGGCTGAAGCTTTCTTT
TRBV18,NA,TRBJ1-5,NA,CASSPRGGEPQHF,TGTGCCAGCTCACCAAGGGGAGGGGAGCCCCAGCATTTT
TRBV5-4,NA,TRBJ2-3,NA,CASSLEVTDTQYF,TGTGCCAGCAGCTTGGAGGTCACAGATACGCAGTATTTT
TRBV10-2,TRBD2,TRBJ2-5,NA,CASNGLAGGETQYF,TGCGCCAGCAATGGACTAGCGGGAGGTGAGACCCAGTACTTC
TRBV7-2,NA,TRBJ1-4,NA,CASSLAAGGNEKLFF,TGTGCCAGCAGCTTAGCGGCGGGCGGGAATGAAAAACTGTTTTTT
TRBV7-9,NA,TRBJ1-2,few,CASSLQGNGYTF,TGTGCCAGCAGCTTACAAGGGAATGGCTACACCTTC
TRBV4-1,NA,TRBJ2-7,NA,CASSQVLGAGYEQYF,TGCGCCAGCAGCCAAGTTCTGGGGGCCGGGTACGAGCAGTACTTC
TRBV9,TRBD1,TRBJ1-1,NA,CASSEEGQVNTEAFF,TGTGCCAGCAGCGAGGAGGGACAGGTGAACACTGAAGCTTTCTTT
TRBV6-5,TRBD1,TRBJ1-2,NA,CASSKPGQGVYGYTF,TGTGCCAGCAGTAAACCGGGACAGGGGGTCTATGGCTACACCTTC
TRBV7-2,NA,TRBJ1-2,NA,CASSLARRRNYGYTF,TGTGCCAGCAGCTTAGCGCGTCGGCGAAACTATGGCTACACCTTC
TRBV6-1,NA,TRBJ1-6,NA,CASSRWGPLHF,TGTGCCAGCAGCCGATGGGGGCCCCTCCACTTT
TRBV7-2,NA,TRBJ2-7,once,CASSFGQNYEQYF,TGTGCCAGCAGCTTTGGACAGAACTACGAGCAGTACTTC
TRBV6-5,TRBD2,TRBJ2-7,NA,CASSSLTSGKAYEQYF,TGTGCCAGCAGTTCCCTCACTAGCGGGAAAGCCTACGAGCAGTACTTC
TRBV7-2,TRBD1,TRBJ1-1,NA,CASSPRTGAPTEAFF,TGTGCCAGCAGCCCCCGGACAGGGGCCCCCACTGAAGCTTTCTTT
TRBV10-3,TRBD1,TRBJ1-5,NA,CAISESIRGSRGDQPQHF,TGTGCCATCAGTGAGTCGATCAGGGGCTCCAGGGGGGATCAGCCCCAGCATTTT
TRBV7-2,NA,TRBJ2-7,NA,CASSLARGSAYEQYF,TGTGCCAGCAGCTTAGCGCGAGGGAGTGCCTACGAGCAGTACTTC
TRBV5-1,TRBD2,TRBJ2-3,once,CASSSTGLAADTQYF,TGCGCCAGCAGCTCAACGGGACTAGCTGCAGATACGCAGTATTTT
TRBV7-2,NA,TRBJ2-7,NA,CASSFLVGYEQYF,TGTGCCAGCAGCTTCTTGGTCGGCTACGAGCAGTACTTC
TRBV6-1,NA,TRBJ1-1,few,CASSETGGNTEAFF,TGTGCCAGCAGTGAGACGGGAGGAAACACTGAAGCTTTCTTT
TRBV9,NA,TRBJ2-1,NA,CASSSFNSDSSYNEQFF,TGTGCCAGCAGCTCATTTAACAGCGATAGCTCCTACAATGAGCAGTTCTTC
TRBV6-1,TRBD1,TRBJ2-5,NA,CATMDRGRETQYF,TGTGCCACCATGGACAGGGGGCGAGAGACCCAGTACTTC
TRBV10-1,NA,TRBJ2-6,NA,CATADSGANVLTF,TGCGCCACCGCAGACTCTGGGGCCAACGTCCTGACTTTC
TRBV9,TRBD2,TRBJ2-7,few,CASSPSGRAYEQYF,TGTGCCAGCAGCCCTAGCGGGAGGGCCTACGAGCAGTACTTC
TRBV28,TRBD2,TRBJ2-1,NA,CASSSSGLYYNEQFF,TGTGCCAGCAGTAGTTCGGGACTATACTACAATGAGCAGTTCTTC
TRBV25-1,NA,TRBJ1-1,NA,CASSRGIEAFF,TGTGCCAGCAGTAGGGGAATTGAAGCTTTCTTT